This passage covers 9 T cell receptor beta chains from one sample sequenced in a study of blood T cell repertoires in COVID-19 (dated by TCRdb to 2018 to 2021). To prepare the library, the immunoSEQ multiplex PCR assay was applied. This is the immuneACCESS table as TCRdb keeps it, with only in-frame sequences that have V and J called. A part of the clones is gone; compared with another copy, unresolved V genes explain less than half, and the rest is unexplained. The sample records over 100,000 clones, just under 85% of which are singletons. The leading ten clones occupy 7.5% to 10% of the sample. What was sequenced was peripheral blood. The receptors here all came from a man in his forties with active or convalescent COVID-19.

This clone was observed a handful of times. V gene TRBV2 combines with J gene TRBJ2-5; a weak D match, TRBD2 (5 bases). Germline CDR1 reads SNHLY; CDR2 reads FYNNEI. V was cut by 4 bases and J by 9 bases, with 15 bases left in between. CDR3 length: 13 residues. The CDR3 DNA reads as TGTGCCAGCAGTGTGGTGGACCTCGGGGCCCAGTACTTC. It codes for CASSVVDLGAQYF.

The chain is built from TRBV30 and TRBJ1-5; D gene ambiguous. Germline values: CDR1 GTSNPN, CDR2 SVGIG (reference sequence). V lost 1 base, J lost 7 bases, and 11 bases lay in between. The CDR3 loop spans 13 amino acids. This CDR3 is CAWSGEGVQPQHF. The CDR3 DNA follows: TGTGCCTGGAGTGGTGAGGGAGTACAGCCCCAGCATTTT.

V usage is TRBV6-1 and J usage is TRBJ2-3; weak D call: TRBD2 (5 bases). CDR3 length: 15 residues. The V and J ends lost 0 bases and 4 bases respectively, with 11 bases between them. Germline values: CDR1 MNHNS, CDR2 SASEGT. In nucleotides, the CDR3 is TGTGCCAGCAGTGAAGCGTTCGAGGGCCCAGATACGCAGTATTTT. It encodes CASSEAFEGPDTQYF.

Here the CDR3 reads CASGSGQLNEKLFF. The CDR3 nucleotides are TGCGCCAGCGGGTCGGGACAACTTAATGAAAAACTGTTTTTT. The genes are TRBV5-1 and TRBJ1-4; the D gene is possibly TRBD1 (6 bases). The CDR3 runs 14 residues. V lost 7 bases, J lost 4 bases, and 14 bases lay in between. CDR1 SGHRS and CDR2 YFSETQ come from the germline V gene.

DNA for the CDR3: TGTGCCAGCAGTTCCCCGACTAGCGGGGGGGCCGCTACGCAGTATTTT. It encodes CASSSPTSGGAATQYF. J is TRBJ2-3 and V is TRBV28; 14 positions agree with TRBD2. The V segment lost 4 bases and the J segment 8 bases; nucleotides outside the gene matches: 8. Germline V gene sequence: CDR1 MDHEN, CDR2 SYDVKM. The CDR3 sequence is 16 residues long.

The chain links TRBV5-4 to TRBJ2-3; 11 bases are shared with TRBD2. CDR3 length equals 16 residues. Trimming took 4 bases from V and 0 from J; bases not matched to a gene: 4. The germline V gene encodes CDR1 SGHNT and CDR2 YYREEE (reference sequence). CDR3 protein: CASSPLAGGSTDTQYF. CDR3 bases: TGTGCCAGCAGCCCTCTAGCGGGGGGCAGCACAGATACGCAGTATTTT.

The chain is built from TRBV5-4 and TRBJ2-3; 8 bases align to TRBD2. This CDR3 has 15 residues. The trim removed 2 bases at V and 2 bases at J, leaving 4 bases unmatched. Germline V CDR1 and CDR2: SGHNT, YYREEE (reference sequence). CDR3 sequence reads: CASSLSGGPTDTQYF. In DNA form, the CDR3 reads TGTGCCAGCAGCTTAAGCGGGGGACCCACAGATACGCAGTATTTT.

This chain uses TRBV3-1 (or the pseudogene TRBV3-2) with TRBJ1-1; D is ambiguous. V was pared by 5 bases and J by 2 bases, with 9 bases between. The germline gives CDR1 LGHDT, CDR2 YNNKEL (reference sequence). CDR3 length: 13 residues. This chain's CDR3 is CASSGDGNTEAFF. CDR3 sequence (DNA): TGTGCCAGCAGCGGAGACGGTAACACTGAAGCTTTCTTT.

V usage is TRBV10-2 and J usage is TRBJ2-5; 7 bases line up with TRBD1. Germline values: CDR1 WSHSY, CDR2 SAAADI. J was trimmed by 4 bases and V by 2 bases; bases with no gene match: 7. This CDR3 spans 15 amino acids. This CDR3 is CASSERQGSRETQYF. CDR3 nucleotides: TGCGCCAGCAGTGAGAGACAGGGATCTCGAGAGACCCAGTACTTC.